This T cell receptor (beta chain) comes out of a study of blood T cells in healthy people across ages. Sample-barcoded 5' priming and a J-beta primer mix drove a second PCR of about 6 to 11 cycles. MiXCR, run by TCRdb on the 5' RACE reads, gives a single entry per CDR3 protein. The sample consists of 760,000 or so distinct CDR3 sequences, 25% of them appearing once. This clonotype was counted only a few times. The V gene end was trimmed by 6 bases and the J gene end by 7 bases; junction bases not matched to a gene: 14. The germline CDR1 and CDR2 sequences are DFQATT and SNEGSKA (reference sequence). The CDR3 sequence is 15 residues long. These data were also reused for a study on T cells of mothers and their children.

Sequenced: blood. The receptor was isolated from a boy younger than 18 in good health. The V call is TRBV20-1, the J call TRBJ2-2; 7 positions match TRBD1. CDR3 amino acids: CSALKGASVLGELFF. The DNA of the CDR3 is TGCAGTGCACTGAAGGGGGCTTCGGTCCTCGGGGAGCTGTTTTTT.